These T cell receptor beta chains were read from a single sample in a study of T-cell reconstitution after alpha-beta-depleted transplantation in children. TCRdb reprocessed the PCR reads with MiXCR, giving one entry per CDR3 protein. The sample yields 500,000 to 600,000 distinct CDR3 sequences, approximately 30% seen once. The sample was PBMCs, taken before TCRalphabeta/CD19-depleted stem cell transplant. The origin of the receptors is a boy in the first two years of life with Wiskott-Aldrich syndrome, due to receive a stem cell transplant. Each CDR3 is given with its conserved first and last residue. The D gene is left open where the match is weak. A row's size may be missing; if present it is once, few, many or a size class.

V gene: TRBV5-1; D gene: TRBD1; clone size: -; J gene: TRBJ1-4; CDR3 protein: CASSLASGGNEKLFF; CDR3 DNA: TGCGCCAGCAGCTTGGCCTCAGGGGGTAATGAAAAACTGTTTTTT
V gene: TRBV11-2; D gene: -; clone size: -; J gene: TRBJ2-1; CDR3 protein: CASSLVLGLGNEQFF; CDR3 DNA: TGTGCCAGCAGCTTAGTACTAGGTTTGGGTAATGAGCAGTTCTTC
V gene: TRBV4-1; D gene: TRBD2; clone size: few; J gene: TRBJ2-5; CDR3 protein: CASSQIAGRIQETQYF; CDR3 DNA: TGCGCCAGCAGCCAGATAGCGGGCCGAATCCAAGAGACCCAGTACTTC
V gene: TRBV5-1; D gene: TRBD1; clone size: -; J gene: TRBJ2-5; CDR3 protein: CASRSGQGETQYF; CDR3 DNA: TGCGCCAGCAGATCCGGACAGGGAGAGACCCAGTACTTC
V gene: TRBV4-2; D gene: TRBD2; clone size: few; J gene: TRBJ2-4; CDR3 protein: CASSQEAAGGIYKNIQYF; CDR3 DNA: TGTGCCAGCAGCCAAGAAGCCGCGGGAGGGATATACAAAAACATTCAGTACTTC
V gene: TRBV20-1; D gene: TRBD2; clone size: few; J gene: TRBJ2-7; CDR3 protein: CSAGGGFGSYEQYF; CDR3 DNA: TGCAGTGCTGGGGGAGGGTTCGGATCCTACGAGCAGTACTTC
V gene: TRBV4-2; D gene: -; clone size: -; J gene: TRBJ2-5; CDR3 protein: CASSQRGRDQETQYF; CDR3 DNA: TGTGCCAGCAGCCAAAGGGGCAGGGACCAAGAGACCCAGTACTTC
V gene: TRBV20-1; D gene: -; clone size: -; J gene: TRBJ2-1; CDR3 protein: CSAGIYSSYNEQFF; CDR3 DNA: TGCAGTGCTGGGATCTACAGCTCCTACAATGAGCAGTTCTTC
V gene: TRBV20-1; D gene: TRBD2; clone size: once; J gene: TRBJ2-1; CDR3 protein: CSAPGTTEPDEQFF; CDR3 DNA: TGCAGTGCCCCCGGGACTACGGAACCCGATGAGCAGTTCTTC
V gene: TRBV5-1; D gene: -; clone size: few; J gene: TRBJ2-7; CDR3 protein: CASSLSWDPIYEQYF; CDR3 DNA: TGCGCCAGCAGCTTGTCTTGGGACCCAATCTACGAGCAGTACTTC
V gene: TRBV5-1; D gene: -; clone size: -; J gene: TRBJ2-1; CDR3 protein: CASTLGLTAMSSYNEQFF; CDR3 DNA: TGCGCCAGCACCTTGGGGTTGACGGCAATGAGCTCCTACAATGAGCAGTTCTTC
V gene: TRBV20-1; D gene: -; clone size: -; J gene: TRBJ2-3; CDR3 protein: CSARDRLATTDTQYF; CDR3 DNA: TGCAGTGCTAGAGATCGTCTAGCGACCACAGATACGCAGTATTTT
V gene: TRBV7-2; D gene: TRBD1; clone size: -; J gene: TRBJ1-1; CDR3 protein: CAGSQGMNTEAFF; CDR3 DNA: TGTGCCGGCTCACAGGGGATGAACACTGAAGCTTTCTTT
V gene: TRBV5-1; D gene: -; clone size: few; J gene: TRBJ2-5; CDR3 protein: CASSLKPRETQYF; CDR3 DNA: TGCGCCAGCAGCTTGAAGCCACGGGAGACCCAGTACTTC
V gene: TRBV12-3/TRBV12-4; D gene: TRBD2; clone size: -; J gene: TRBJ2-1; CDR3 protein: CASRLAGGPDEQFF; CDR3 DNA: TGTGCCAGCAGGCTAGCGGGAGGGCCCGATGAGCAGTTCTTC
V gene: TRBV5-1; D gene: -; clone size: -; J gene: TRBJ2-2; CDR3 protein: CASSGQNLNTGELFF; CDR3 DNA: TGCGCCAGCAGTGGCCAAAACCTCAACACCGGGGAGCTGTTTTTT
V gene: TRBV10-3; D gene: TRBD2; clone size: few; J gene: TRBJ2-3; CDR3 protein: CAISEAGADTQYF; CDR3 DNA: TGTGCCATCAGTGAAGCGGGAGCAGATACGCAGTATTTT
V gene: TRBV5-1; D gene: -; clone size: -; J gene: TRBJ2-3; CDR3 protein: CASSLDGGGTDTQYF; CDR3 DNA: TGCGCCAGCAGTTTGGATGGGGGAGGCACAGATACGCAGTATTTT
V gene: TRBV6-1; D gene: TRBD2; clone size: few; J gene: TRBJ2-3; CDR3 protein: CASSEAITSGSVDTQYF; CDR3 DNA: TGTGCCAGCAGTGAAGCGATTACTAGCGGGAGCGTGGATACGCAGTATTTT
V gene: TRBV18; D gene: -; clone size: -; J gene: TRBJ1-1; CDR3 protein: CASSPSSMNTEAFF; CDR3 DNA: TGTGCCAGCTCACCTTCCAGCATGAACACTGAAGCTTTCTTT
V gene: TRBV10-3; D gene: -; clone size: few; J gene: TRBJ2-1; CDR3 protein: CAISDWGSLHNEQFF; CDR3 DNA: TGTGCCATCAGTGATTGGGGGTCCCTACACAATGAGCAGTTCTTC
V gene: TRBV20-1; D gene: -; clone size: -; J gene: TRBJ2-1; CDR3 protein: CSAGASNEQFF; CDR3 DNA: TGCAGTGCTGGGGCCTCTAACGAGCAGTTCTTC
V gene: TRBV27; D gene: -; clone size: -; J gene: TRBJ1-1; CDR3 protein: CASSLSMGKAEAFF; CDR3 DNA: TGTGCCAGCAGTTTATCGATGGGGAAGGCTGAAGCTTTCTTT
V gene: TRBV5-1; D gene: -; clone size: -; J gene: TRBJ2-3; CDR3 protein: CASSLMEGLGTQYF; CDR3 DNA: TGCGCCAGCAGCTTGATGGAGGGCCTCGGTACGCAGTATTTT
V gene: TRBV15; D gene: -; clone size: few; J gene: TRBJ1-5; CDR3 protein: CATSRAGSNQPQHF; CDR3 DNA: TGTGCCACCTCCAGGGCCGGGAGCAATCAGCCCCAGCATTTT